This record concerns one T cell receptor beta chain sequence. The record originates from a study of shared T cell receptors in the human thymus. Sequencing used immunoSEQ multiplex PCR; TCRdb keeps in-frame clones, though not all of them. Of hundreds of thousands of clones listed, 75% to 85% are singletons. CDR1 and CDR2 (germline): MDHEN, SYDVKM. This CDR3 comprises 16 residues. V lost 4 bases to trimming and J lost 4 bases, with 17 bases between them. These data were also reused for a study on human thymus T cells. That source reports: Thymus tissue for the work was resected from patients undergoing corrective heart surgery. Related research reported highly overlapping thymic repertoires among unrelated individuals.

The rearrangement uses TRBV28 and TRBJ2-1; a weak D match, TRBD1 (6 bases). The sequence was collected from a boy under two years old with a congenital heart defect. Sequenced sample: thymocytes. CDR3 amino acids: CASSSSVQGTYNEQFF. CDR3 coding DNA: TGTGCCAGCAGTTCCTCTGTACAGGGCACTTACAATGAGCAGTTCTTC.